The 15 T cell receptor beta chains presented below share a single source sample, sequenced in a study of T cells in Graves' hyperthyroidism and ophthalmopathy. RNA transcripts provided the source from which TCR beta CDR3 regions were amplified. The TCR CDR3 was amplified in a first-round RT-PCR using the HTBI primer set. TCRdb ran MiXCR on the multiplex PCR reads and lists one entry per CDR3 protein. The data show about 610,000 distinct CDR3 sequences, roughly 14% seen once. Sequenced sample: blood. Receptor source: a woman in her forties with Graves' ophthalmopathy.

In its sample, this clonotype was seen many times. The CDR3 DNA follows: TGTGCCAGCAGTTTGTGGGACAGAGCCTACGAGCAGTACTTC. It is translated as CASSLWDRAYEQYF. V and J are TRBV12-3 or TRBV12-4 and TRBJ2-7; the match to TRBD1 covers 7 bases. The length of the CDR3 is 14 residues. The V and J ends lost 3 bases and 2 bases, in that order; junction bases with no gene match: 4.

V and J are TRBV6-5 and TRBJ2-7; 10 positions match TRBD2. This CDR3 has 16 residues. Germline V CDR1 and CDR2: MNHEY, SVGAGI. The junction had 13 bases not matched to a gene; V was cut back by 4 bases and J by 7 bases. The CDR3 reads CASSFWGASGSGEQYF. In nucleotides, the CDR3 is TGTGCCAGCAGTTTCTGGGGGGCTAGCGGGAGCGGAGAGCAGTACTTC.

The rearrangement links TRBV28 to TRBJ2-2, with 8 bases fitting TRBD1. J was trimmed by 3 bases and V by 2 bases; bases with no gene match: 8. Germline V gene sequence: CDR1 MDHEN, CDR2 SYDVKM. This CDR3 region has 17 residues. CDR3 in amino acids: CASSLARTGFYTGELFF. The DNA for the CDR3 is TGTGCCAGCAGTTTAGCCCGGACAGGGTTTTACACCGGGGAGCTGTTTTTT.

This clonotype was counted many times. The V call is TRBV12-3 or TRBV12-4, the J call TRBJ2-7, with 9 bases aligning to TRBD1. V trimming: 5 bases; J trimming: 6 bases; junction bases outside the gene matches: 8. This CDR3 region has 14 residues. The CDR3, as DNA: TGTGCCAGCAGTACCTACAGGGGGCTCGGCGAGCAGTACTTC. As protein: CASSTYRGLGEQYF.

This clonotype was seen a few times. This rearrangement joins TRBV11-1 to TRBJ1-1; D gene unclear. Germline V gene data show CDR1 as SGHAT and CDR2 as FQDESV (reference sequence). With 2 bases removed from V and 6 bases from J, the gap between germline ends came to 10 bases. The CDR3 loop spans 13 amino acids. CDR3 region: CASSLPSSAEAFF. The CDR3 DNA follows: TGTGCCAGCAGCTTACCTTCGTCGGCTGAAGCTTTCTTT. The full variable domain, with the rest looked up from reference TRBV11-1 and TRBJ1-1, is EAEVAQSPRYKITEKSQAVAFWCDPISGHATLYWYRQILGQGPELLVQFQDESVVDDSQLPKDRFSAERLKGVDSTLKIQPAELGDSAMYLCASSLPSSAEAFFGQGTRLTVV.

There are a few counts of this clonotype. This chain connects TRBV4-1 to TRBJ2-7; 11 bases fit TRBD1. Germline CDR1 reads MGHRA; CDR2 reads YSYEKL. The CDR3 loop spans 16 amino acids. V lost 4 bases, J lost 0 bases, and 5 bases stayed unmatched. The CDR3 loop reads CASSRSDRGLSYEQYF. CDR3 in DNA: TGCGCCAGCAGCCGGTCGGACAGGGGGCTCTCCTACGAGCAGTACTTC.

This clonotype was counted ten times or more. The chain couples TRBV24-1 to TRBJ2-2; possibly TRBD1 for D (5 bases). CDR3 size: 14 residues. Trimming shortened V by 6 bases and J by 5 bases, and 12 bases separated the two germline ends. The germline CDR1 and CDR2 sequences are KGHDR and SFDVKD. The CDR3: CATSRQGVTGELFF. CDR3 bases: TGTGCCACCAGTAGGCAGGGTGTGACCGGGGAGCTGTTTTTT.

Ten or more counts support this clonotype. This rearrangement joins TRBV30 to TRBJ1-1; D is undetermined. The germline V and J ends were trimmed by 2 bases and 7 bases, with 8 bases remaining between them. CDR1 and CDR2 (germline): GTSNPN, SVGIG (reference sequence). The length of the CDR3 is 11 residues. In DNA form, the CDR3 reads TGTGCCTGGAGTAAGCAGTTTGAAGCTTTCTTT. Translating gives CAWSKQFEAFF.

This clonotype was observed many times. This chain links TRBV28 with TRBJ1-2, with 11 bases identical to TRBD1. This CDR3 is 13 amino acids long. From germline, CDR1 is MDHEN and CDR2 SYDVKM. V gave up 3 bases and J gave up 9 bases; unmatched junction bases: 3. CDR3 sequence reads: CASSFGQGARYTF. CDR3 DNA: TGTGCCAGCAGTTTTGGACAGGGGGCTCGCTACACCTTC.

This clonotype was detected many times. The V call is TRBV19, the J call TRBJ1-1; perhaps TRBD1 as D (6 bases). Germline CDR1 and CDR2: LNHDA and SQIVND (reference sequence). CDR3 length: 14 amino acids. Trimming left V 5 bases short and J 4 bases short, with 14 bases between. The CDR3 bases are TGTGCCAGTAGTCTAACAGGGTTTTCCACTGAAGCTTTCTTT. This translates into CASSLTGFSTEAFF.

This clonotype occurred many times. The rearrangement joins TRBV27 to TRBJ1-3; D gene ambiguous. The CDR3 spans 15 residues. The V end lost 0 bases, the J end lost 4 bases, and 10 bases lay between the germline ends. Germline assignment: CDR1 MNHEY and CDR2 SMNVEV (reference sequence). CDR3 nucleotides: TGTGCCAGCAGTTTATCCGTGGCGGGCGGAAACACCATATATTTT. This gives the protein CASSLSVAGGNTIYF.

This clonotype was observed a handful of times. The chain recombines TRBV6-1 with TRBJ2-7, with TRBD1 matching 7 bases. Germline V gene sequence: CDR1 MNHNS, CDR2 SASEGT. J gave up 4 bases and V 3 bases, and 9 bases lay outside the gene matches. The CDR3 has 15 residues. CDR3: CASSDRTGTVYEQYF. In DNA form, the CDR3 reads TGTGCCAGCAGTGACCGTACCGGGACAGTATACGAGCAGTACTTC.

This chain uses TRBV18 with TRBJ2-7; 9 bases match TRBD1. Germline CDR1 is KGHSH and CDR2 is LQKENI. CDR3 length equals 16 residues. Unmatched junction bases numbered 13, after V lost 6 bases and J lost 4 bases. In DNA form, the CDR3 reads TGTGCCAGCTCGGTTGGACAGGGGAGGAATCTTTACGAGCAGTACTTC. Its translation is CASSVGQGRNLYEQYF.

Of note for this clonotype: The junction shows a germline mismatch at one end, possibly a read error. The CDR3 region is CANSLGSGNTIYF. Written as DNA, the CDR3 is TGTGCCAACTCACTTGGCTCTGGAAACACCATATATTTT. The chain is built from TRBV18 and TRBJ1-3; D gene uncertain. Germline assignment: CDR1 KGHSH and CDR2 LQKENI. This CDR3 is built from 13 residues.

This clonotype showed up many times. J is TRBJ1-5 and V is TRBV6-5; possibly TRBD1 for D (6 bases). The CDR3 sequence is 16 residues long. CDR1 is MNHEY, CDR2 SVGAGI, per germline. V lost 3 bases and J 0 bases, leaving 12 bases between the germline ends. The CDR3 reads CASSYPDSLSNQPQHF. The DNA for the CDR3 is TGTGCCAGCAGTTATCCGGACAGTCTTAGCAATCAGCCCCAGCATTTT.